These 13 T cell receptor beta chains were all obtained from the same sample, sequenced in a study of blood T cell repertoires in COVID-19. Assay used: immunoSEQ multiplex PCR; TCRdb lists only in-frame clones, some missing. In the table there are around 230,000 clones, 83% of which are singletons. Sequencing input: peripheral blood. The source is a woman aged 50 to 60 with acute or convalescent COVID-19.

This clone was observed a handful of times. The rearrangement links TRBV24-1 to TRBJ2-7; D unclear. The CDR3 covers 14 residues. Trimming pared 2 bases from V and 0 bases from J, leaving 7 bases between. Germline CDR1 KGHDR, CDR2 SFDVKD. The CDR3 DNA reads TGTGCCACCAGTGATTCGGTGAGCTCCTACGAGCAGTACTTC. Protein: CATSDSVSSYEQYF.

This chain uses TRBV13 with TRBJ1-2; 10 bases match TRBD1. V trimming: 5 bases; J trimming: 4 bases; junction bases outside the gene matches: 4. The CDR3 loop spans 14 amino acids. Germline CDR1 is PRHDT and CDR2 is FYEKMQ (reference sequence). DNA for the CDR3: TGTGCCAGCAGCCGGGACAGGGGAGTCTATGGCTACACCTTC. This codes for CASSRDRGVYGYTF.

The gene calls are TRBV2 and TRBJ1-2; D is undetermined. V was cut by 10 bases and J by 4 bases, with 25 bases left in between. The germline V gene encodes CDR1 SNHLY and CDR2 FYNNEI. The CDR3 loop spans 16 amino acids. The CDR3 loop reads CATLPLSQEISYGYTF. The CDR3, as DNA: TGTGCCACCCTCCCCCTGTCGCAGGAAATTTCCTATGGCTACACCTTC.

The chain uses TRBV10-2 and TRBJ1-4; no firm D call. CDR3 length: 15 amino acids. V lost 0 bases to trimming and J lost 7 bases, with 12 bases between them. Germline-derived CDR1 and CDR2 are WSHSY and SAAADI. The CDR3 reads CASSESASSGEKLFF. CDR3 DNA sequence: TGCGCCAGCAGTGAGTCGGCGTCATCGGGTGAAAAACTGTTTTTT.

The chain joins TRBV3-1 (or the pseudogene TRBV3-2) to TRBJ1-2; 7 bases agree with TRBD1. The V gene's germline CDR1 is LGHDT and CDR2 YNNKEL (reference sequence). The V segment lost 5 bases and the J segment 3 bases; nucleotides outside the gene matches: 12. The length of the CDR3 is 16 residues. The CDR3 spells CASSNWPQGRYYGYTF. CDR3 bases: TGTGCCAGCAGCAACTGGCCACAGGGGCGTTACTATGGCTACACCTTC.

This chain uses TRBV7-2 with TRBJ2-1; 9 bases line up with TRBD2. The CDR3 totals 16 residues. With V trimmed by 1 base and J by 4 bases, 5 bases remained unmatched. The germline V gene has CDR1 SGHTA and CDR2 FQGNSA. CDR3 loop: CASSLVPSGKYNEQFF. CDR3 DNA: TGTGCCAGCAGCTTAGTGCCTAGCGGGAAGTACAATGAGCAGTTCTTC.

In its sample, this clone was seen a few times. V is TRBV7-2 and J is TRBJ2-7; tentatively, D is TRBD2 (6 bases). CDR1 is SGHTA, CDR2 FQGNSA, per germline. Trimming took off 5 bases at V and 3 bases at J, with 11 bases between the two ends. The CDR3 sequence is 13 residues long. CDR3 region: CASSLTRDYEQYF. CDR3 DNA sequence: TGTGCCAGCAGCCTGACTAGGGACTACGAGCAGTACTTC.

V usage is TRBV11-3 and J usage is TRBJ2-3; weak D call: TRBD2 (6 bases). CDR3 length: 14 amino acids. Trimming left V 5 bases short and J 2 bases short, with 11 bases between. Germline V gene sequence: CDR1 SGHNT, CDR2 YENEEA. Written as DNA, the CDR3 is TGTGCCAGCAGCGCGGGACTCACCACAGATACGCAGTATTTT. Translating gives CASSAGLTTDTQYF. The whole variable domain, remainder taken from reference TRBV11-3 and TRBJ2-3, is EAGVVQSPRYKIIEKKQPVAFWCNPISGHNTLYWYLQNLGQGPELLIRYENEEAVDDSQLPKDRFSAERLKGVDSTLKIQPAELGDSAVYLCASSAGLTTDTQYFGPGTRLTVL.

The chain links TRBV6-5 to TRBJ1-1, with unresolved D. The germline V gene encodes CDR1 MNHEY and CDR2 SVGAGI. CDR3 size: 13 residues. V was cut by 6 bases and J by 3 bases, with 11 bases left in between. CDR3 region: CASRPDIDTEAFF. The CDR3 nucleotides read TGTGCCAGCAGACCTGACATAGACACTGAAGCTTTCTTT.

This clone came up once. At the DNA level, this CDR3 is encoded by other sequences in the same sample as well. The CDR3 nucleotides are TGTGCCTGGAGCAGGACAGGGGGGTACGAGCAGTACTTC. Translation: CAWSRTGGYEQYF. The rearrangement uses TRBV30 and TRBJ2-7; 10 bases are shared with TRBD1. Germline V gene lookup returns CDR1 GTSNPN and CDR2 SVGIG (reference sequence). The CDR3 loop spans 13 amino acids. After removal of 3 bases from V and 4 bases from J, the junction contained 3 bases not matched to a gene.

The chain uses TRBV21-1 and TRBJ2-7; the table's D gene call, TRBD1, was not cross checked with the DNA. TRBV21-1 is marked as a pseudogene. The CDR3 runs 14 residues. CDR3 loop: CASSKGTAPYEQYF. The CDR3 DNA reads TGTGCCAGCAGCAAAGGGACAGCCCCCTACGAGCAGTACTTC.

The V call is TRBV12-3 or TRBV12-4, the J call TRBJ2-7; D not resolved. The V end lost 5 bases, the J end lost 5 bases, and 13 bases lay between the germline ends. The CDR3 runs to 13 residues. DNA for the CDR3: TGTGCCAGCAGTCCTTTGGCCCGGGACGAGCAGTACTTC. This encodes CASSPLARDEQYF.

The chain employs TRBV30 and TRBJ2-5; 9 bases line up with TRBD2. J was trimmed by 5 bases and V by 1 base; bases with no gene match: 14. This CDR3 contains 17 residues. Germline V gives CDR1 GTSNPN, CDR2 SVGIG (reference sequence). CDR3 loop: CAWSASVPLAGRETQYF. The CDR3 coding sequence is TGTGCCTGGAGTGCCTCGGTTCCCCTAGCGGGGAGGGAGACCCAGTACTTC.